The entry that follows covers one T cell receptor beta chain sequence. This sample is drawn from a study of identifying expanded T cells in peripheral blood. Healthy donors had no documented immune events, such as infections, while sampled. TCRdb's copy holds only in-frame clones and misses some; the assay was immunoSEQ multiplex PCR. The sample comprises 100,000 to 150,000 clones, approximately 86% of which are singletons, and around 8.2% rests with the top ten. Germline loops: CDR1 MNHEY, CDR2 SVGAGI. Trimming cost V 2 bases and J 2 bases, with 16 bases left between them. The CDR3 consists of 16 residues.

The source is a person aged 18-70 years in good health. The V call is TRBV6-5, the J call TRBJ2-7, with D uncertain. Source material: blood. The CDR3 loop reads CASSYVFGQNTYEQYF. Written as DNA, the CDR3 is TGTGCCAGCAGTTACGTATTCGGGCAAAATACCTACGAGCAGTACTTC.